The 28 T cell receptor beta chains reported below all come from one sample, sequenced in a study of T-cell reconstitution after alpha-beta-depleted transplantation in children. During its preparation, the TCRbeta library received unique molecular identifiers. TCRdb called the PCR reads again in MiXCR, with one record for every CDR3 protein. The sample yields hundreds of thousands of distinct CDR3 sequences, around 9.6% seen once. This specimen consisted of PBMCs from the stem cell graft donor, obtained from the stem cell graft. Receptors originate from a human donor who donated a stem cell graft to a child with acute lymphoblastic leukemia.

This clonotype appeared a single time. The chain employs TRBV5-1 and TRBJ2-5; weak D call: TRBD1 (5 bases). CDR1 is SGHRS, CDR2 YFSETQ, per germline. Between the trimmed V and J ends, which lost 4 bases and 3 bases, there was a span of 10 bases. The CDR3 runs to 13 residues. This chain's CDR3 is CASSPTVKETQYF. CDR3 DNA: TGCGCCAGCAGCCCGACAGTTAAAGAGACCCAGTACTTC.

This clonotype was seen many times. The V gene is TRBV12-3 or TRBV12-4, the J gene TRBJ1-1; D perhaps matches TRBD1 (5 bases). V lost 3 bases, J lost 0 bases, and 11 bases lay in between. This CDR3 has 15 amino acids. DNA of the CDR3: TGTGCCAGCAGTTTCGCGGGACGCATGAACACTGAAGCTTTCTTT. It encodes CASSFAGRMNTEAFF.

This clonotype was found a few times. The rearrangement links TRBV6-5 to TRBJ1-1; TRBD1 is a possible D gene (5 bases). The CDR3 totals 14 residues. V dropped 7 bases and J dropped 3 bases, with 15 bases sitting between them. Per germline, CDR1 MNHEY and CDR2 SVGAGI. The CDR3 protein is CASKPGTIDTEAFF. CDR3 nucleotides: TGTGCCAGCAAACCGGGGACGATCGACACTGAAGCTTTCTTT.

The J gene is TRBJ1-5, the V gene TRBV20-1; D is unclear. Germline CDR1 is DFQATT and CDR2 is SNEGSKA (reference sequence). V was pared by 0 bases and J by 7 bases, with 16 bases between. CDR3 length: 15 residues. CDR3: CSARDQAARGQPQHF. The CDR3 bases are TGCAGTGCTAGAGATCAGGCAGCCCGTGGGCAGCCCCAGCATTTT.

The chain recombines TRBV29-1 with TRBJ1-2, with TRBD1 matching 9 bases. Unmatched junction bases numbered 6, after V lost 7 bases and J lost 6 bases. The CDR3 is 12 amino acids. CDR1 and CDR2 (germline): SQVTM, ANQGSEA. CDR3 bases: TGCAGCGCAAGGACAGGGGATAATGGCTACACCTTC. It encodes CSARTGDNGYTF. Filled out from reference TRBV29-1 and TRBJ1-2, the complete variable domain reads SAVISQKPSRDICQRGTSLTIQCQVDSQVTMMFWYRQQPGQSLTLIATANQGSEATYESGFVIDKFPISRPNLTFSTLTVSNMSPEDSSIYLCSARTGDNGYTFGSGTRLTVV.

This clonotype has more than one count but fewer than ten. CDR3 amino acids: CSVEDRGSIPYGYTF. The CDR3 DNA reads as TGCAGCGTTGAAGATCGGGGTAGCATCCCCTATGGCTACACCTTC. J is TRBJ1-2 and V is TRBV29-1; no reliable D call. The CDR3 sequence is 15 residues long. Looked up from germline, CDR1 is SQVTM and CDR2 is ANQGSEA. Trimming removed 0 bases at V and 4 bases at J, with 15 bases between.

The rearrangement joins TRBV5-1 to TRBJ2-3; TRBD2 matches 7 bases. The CDR3 is made up of 15 amino acids. The junction had 7 bases not matched to a gene; V was cut back by 4 bases and J by 2 bases. CDR1 is SGHRS, CDR2 YFSETQ, per germline. The CDR3 is CASSPSAGDTDTQYF. In DNA, the CDR3 is TGCGCCAGCAGCCCATCCGCGGGGGACACAGATACGCAGTATTTT. Full variable domain (missing parts from reference TRBV5-1 and TRBJ2-3): KAGVTQTPRYLIKTRGQQVTLSCSPISGHRSVSWYQQTPGQGLQFLFEYFSETQRNKGNFPGRFSGRQFSNSRSEMNVSTLELGDSALYLCASSPSAGDTDTQYFGPGTRLTVL.

This clonotype has at least ten counts. The CDR3 region is CASSFVPGRTEAFF. The CDR3 DNA follows: TGTGCCAGCAGTTTCGTTCCGGGGCGGACTGAAGCTTTCTTT. The V call is TRBV12-3 or TRBV12-4, the J call TRBJ1-1; TRBD1 might be the D (5 bases). This CDR3 comprises 14 residues. The V gene lost 3 bases and the J gene lost 5 bases, with 13 bases spanning the gap.

The V call is TRBV6-5, the J call TRBJ1-1; 8 nucleotides match TRBD1. Germline values: CDR1 MNHEY, CDR2 SVGAGI. J was trimmed by 6 bases and V by 1 base; bases with no gene match: 10. This CDR3 has 16 residues. In DNA, the CDR3 is TGTGCCAGCAGTTACTGGGGGACAGGTTGGCCATCTGAAGCTTTCTTT. It is translated as CASSYWGTGWPSEAFF.

The V call is TRBV5-1, the J call TRBJ2-2; possibly TRBD2 for D (6 bases). The CDR3 is made up of 16 amino acids. Germline CDR1 is SGHRS and CDR2 is YFSETQ. The V end lost 2 bases, the J end lost 2 bases, and 13 bases lay between the germline ends. The CDR3 region has the DNA TGCGCCAGCAGCTTACGCTCGGGACTCAACACCGGGGAGCTGTTTTTT. Translation gives CASSLRSGLNTGELFF.

The genes are TRBV29-1 and TRBJ1-2; TRBD1 might be the D (6 bases). The V end lost 7 bases, the J end lost 2 bases, and 14 bases lay between the germline ends. Germline lookup yields CDR1 SQVTM and CDR2 ANQGSEA. This CDR3 region has 13 residues. CDR3 sequence reads: CSGNFRGNYGYTF. The CDR3 nucleotides read TGCAGCGGCAACTTTAGGGGGAACTATGGCTACACCTTC.

This clonotype has at least ten counts. The chain has TRBV4-2 and TRBJ2-5; 11 nucleotides line up with TRBD2. This CDR3 comprises 14 residues. The J segment lost 3 bases and the V segment lost 3 bases, leaving 0 bases of the junction unmatched. Per the germline V gene, CDR1 is LGHNA and CDR2 is YNFKEQ. CDR3 protein: CASSQTSGEETQYF. As DNA, the CDR3 is TGTGCCAGCAGCCAGACTAGCGGGGAAGAGACCCAGTACTTC.

Details on this clonotype: A much larger clone sits a single nucleotide away, making a read error possible. The CDR3 sequence: CSARELDASYNEQFF. DNA for the CDR3: TGCAGTGCTAGAGAGCTGGACGCCTCCTACAATGAGCAGTTCTTC. V gene TRBV20-1 combines with J gene TRBJ2-1; D is ambiguous. This CDR3 spans 15 amino acids. The ends were cut back, 0 bases at V and 0 bases at J, with 9 bases in the middle. From germline, CDR1 is DFQATT and CDR2 SNEGSKA (reference sequence).

This clonotype showed up many times. The chain recombines TRBV10-3 with TRBJ1-2, with unresolved D. The germline CDR1 and CDR2 sequences are ENHRY and SYGVKD. The CDR3 runs 14 residues. V dropped 3 bases and J dropped 3 bases, with 11 bases sitting between them. The DNA for the CDR3 is TGTGCCATCAGTGACTCGGAACCCCACTATGGCTACACCTTC. It specifies CAISDSEPHYGYTF.

The rearrangement joins TRBV19 to TRBJ1-4; D uncertain. Germline lookup yields CDR1 LNHDA and CDR2 SQIVND (reference sequence). This CDR3 contains 12 residues. V was clipped by 9 bases and J by 5 bases, with 10 bases between them. The CDR3 sequence: CASRTENEKLFF. Written as DNA, the CDR3 is TGTGCCAGCCGCACAGAGAATGAAAAACTGTTTTTT.

This clonotype was picked up many times. The V and J genes are TRBV28 and TRBJ2-2; D uncertain. CDR3 length equals 13 residues. Trimming took off 1 base at V and 6 bases at J, with 6 bases between the two ends. Germline V CDR1 and CDR2: MDHEN, SYDVKM. The CDR3 DNA reads TGTGCCAGCAGTTTATTAGTCTCCGGGGAGCTGTTTTTT. Translated, it gives CASSLLVSGELFF.

This clonotype has a handful of counts. CDR3 bases: TGTGCCTGGAGTGTACGGGGAGGCGAGCAGTTCTTC. This codes for CAWSVRGGEQFF. V gene TRBV30 combines with J gene TRBJ2-1; the D gene is possibly TRBD2 (6 bases). The V end was cut by 0 bases, the J end by 10 bases, with 10 bases between. CDR1 and CDR2 from the germline V gene are GTSNPN and SVGIG (reference sequence). CDR3 length equals 12 residues.

This clonotype was found many times. The chain carries TRBV25-1 and TRBJ1-3, with D unclear. Germline V gene data show CDR1 as MGHDK and CDR2 as SYGVNS. Trimming cost V 3 bases and J 4 bases, with 19 bases left between them. The CDR3 is 17 residues long. In DNA form, the CDR3 reads TGTGCCAGCAGTGACACCCGGTTTGCAACGCAAGGAAACACCATATATTTT. The encoded protein is CASSDTRFATQGNTIYF.

This clonotype was seen ten or more times. This rearrangement joins TRBV6-6 to TRBJ1-2, with D unresolved. Germline CDR1 reads MNHNY; CDR2 reads SVGAGI (reference sequence). The CDR3 extends over 13 amino acids. Trimming stripped 2 bases from V and 7 bases from J, with 11 bases between. The CDR3 DNA is TGTGCCAGCAGTTACCCGTACTCGGGTGGCTACACCTTC. It translates to CASSYPYSGGYTF.

There are many counts of this clonotype. This chain uses TRBV5-1 with TRBJ2-2; maybe TRBD2 (5 bases). CDR1 and CDR2 (germline): SGHRS, YFSETQ. V was trimmed by 5 bases and J by 2 bases, leaving 10 bases between them. This CDR3 comprises 14 residues. The CDR3 here is CASRGEPNTGELFF. The CDR3 DNA is TGCGCCAGCAGGGGAGAACCCAACACCGGGGAGCTGTTTTTT. The full variable domain, rest sourced from reference TRBV5-1 and TRBJ2-2, is KAGVTQTPRYLIKTRGQQVTLSCSPISGHRSVSWYQQTPGQGLQFLFEYFSETQRNKGNFPGRFSGRQFSNSRSEMNVSTLELGDSALYLCASRGEPNTGELFFGEGSRLTVL.

This clonotype was observed a handful of times. This sequence joins TRBV18 and TRBJ2-7, with D possibly being TRBD1 or TRBD2 (5 bases each). CDR3 length: 15 amino acids. Trimming pared 4 bases from V and 2 bases from J, leaving 15 bases between. From germline, CDR1 is KGHSH and CDR2 LQKENI. CDR3 DNA sequence: TGTGCCAGCTCACTTTCCCGGGACGGGACCTACGAGCAGTACTTC. Protein: CASSLSRDGTYEQYF.

This clonotype was found a few times. This chain links TRBV20-1 with TRBJ2-1; D call uncertain. In germline, CDR1 is DFQATT, CDR2 SNEGSKA (reference sequence). V lost 0 bases and J lost 5, with 11 bases in between. The CDR3 totals 14 residues. The CDR3 nucleotides are TGCAGTGCTAGAGAAAGGGTTTCAAACAATGAGCAGTTCTTC. Translated, it gives CSARERVSNNEQFF.

This clonotype was seen only a few times. V is TRBV29-1 and J is TRBJ2-7; D not resolved. V lost 4 bases, J lost 4 bases, and 8 bases lay in between. This CDR3 has 11 amino acids. CDR1 and CDR2 (germline): SQVTM, ANQGSEA. In nucleotides, the CDR3 is TGCAGCGTTGGTGAAGCGTACGAGCAGTACTTC. Its protein product is CSVGEAYEQYF.

This clonotype has a count of ten or more. The chain links TRBV29-1 to TRBJ2-3; 12 bases match TRBD2. CDR3 length equals 16 residues. The germline V gene has CDR1 SQVTM and CDR2 ANQGSEA. Unmatched junction bases numbered 4, after V lost 1 base and J lost 2 bases. Here the CDR3 DNA reads TGCAGCGTTGAAGCGCTAGCGGGGGGGCTCACAGATACGCAGTATTTT. It is translated as CSVEALAGGLTDTQYF.

The chain uses TRBV11-2 and TRBJ2-7; D perhaps matches TRBD1 (6 bases). Germline V lookup: CDR1 SGHAT, CDR2 FQNNGV. This CDR3 has 18 amino acids. The germline V and J ends were trimmed by 1 base and 5 bases, with 24 bases remaining between them. The CDR3 protein is CASSLVQAPGTIEDEQYF. The CDR3 DNA follows: TGTGCCAGCAGCTTAGTTCAGGCTCCCGGGACAATCGAAGACGAGCAGTACTTC.

The V gene is TRBV29-1, the J gene TRBJ1-3; D not certain. Germline V gene lookup returns CDR1 SQVTM and CDR2 ANQGSEA. The CDR3 contains 14 residues. Trimming removed 4 bases at V and 0 bases at J, with 10 bases between. CDR3 nucleotide sequence: TGCAGCGTTGTTTGGGGAGGCTCTGGAAACACCATATATTTT. Translated, it gives CSVVWGGSGNTIYF.

The sample holds many counts of this clonotype. V and J are TRBV11-2 and TRBJ1-4, with no clear D. CDR3 length equals 14 residues. V was clipped by 5 bases and J by 4 bases, with 11 bases between them. Germline values: CDR1 SGHAT, CDR2 FQNNGV. CDR3 in DNA: TGTGCCAGCAGCCCTGAGCACGATAATGAAAAACTGTTTTTT. This codes for CASSPEHDNEKLFF.

This clonotype showed up just a few times. This rearrangement joins TRBV11-2 to TRBJ2-7; D may be TRBD1 (6 bases). V lost 1 base and J lost 6, with 13 bases in between. The CDR3 sequence is 14 residues long. CDR1 and CDR2 (germline): SGHAT, FQNNGV. The CDR3 nucleotides are TGTGCCAGCAGCTTAGGAGGGGGTGCGGCCGAGCAGTACTTC. Its translation: CASSLGGGAAEQYF.